This section outlines one T cell receptor beta chain sequence together with its context. Its antigen is unknown. The V end lost 1 base, the J end lost 4 bases, and 8 bases lay between the germline ends. The germline gives CDR1 LGHDT, CDR2 YNNKEL (reference sequence). The CDR3 has 14 residues. This record belongs to a study of post-analysis software for immune sequencing data. Libraries were made from TCR beta cDNA, and they carried unique molecular identifiers. From about 0.98 to 11 million T cells, roughly 530,000 cDNA molecules were obtained. TCRdb itself ran the PCR reads through MiXCR, one entry per CDR3 protein. The sample shows under 200,000 distinct CDR3 sequences, 25% to 35% of them seen only once. The study, taken as a whole, reports: Patients used roughly five TRBV segments, including TRBV5-6, TRBV5-1 and TRBV20-1, more often than controls. The normalized Chao1 diversity of multiple sclerosis patients was significantly lower than that of controls.

This sequence originates from a girl aged 2-17 years with multiple sclerosis. Material for sequencing was blood. The chain joins TRBV3-1 to TRBJ2-1; D assignment may be TRBD1 or TRBD2 (5 bases each). CDR3 sequence: CASSQGDLYNEQFF. DNA for the CDR3: TGTGCCAGCAGCCAAGGGGACCTATACAATGAGCAGTTCTTC.